The rows below give T cell receptor beta chains drawn from one sample of a study of blood T cell repertoires in COVID-19. Clones were sequenced by immunoSEQ multiplex PCR, and TCRdb holds only the in-frame ones, with some missing. The sample contains 50,000 to 55,000 clones, about 86% of which appear only once. The sample was peripheral blood. The receptor set was obtained from a man aged 45-65 years with acute or convalescent COVID-19. The CDR3 runs from the conserved cysteine through the conserved F or W. The D gene is left open where the match is weak.

D gene,V gene,J gene,CDR3 protein
TRBD2,TRBV7-8,TRBJ2-3,CASSLRLAGGSVDTQYF
TRBD2,TRBV9,TRBJ2-5,CASSALSGGAGETQYF
-,TRBV15,TRBJ1-5,CATSGDRSTSNQPQHF
TRBD2,TRBV5-1,TRBJ2-7,CASSLGLAGTYEQYF
TRBD2,TRBV10-3,TRBJ2-7,CAIRGQAGGRSYEQYF
-,TRBV7-8,TRBJ2-5,CASSLAPQETQYF
TRBD1,TRBV28,TRBJ1-2,CASSTTGTQPLWGYTF
-,TRBV5-4,TRBJ1-1,CASSLPGGRGTEAFF
-,TRBV19,TRBJ1-5,CASSILSNSNQPQHF
-,TRBV3-1/TRBV3-2,TRBJ2-5,CASSLLTRRDQETQYF
-,TRBV7-9,TRBJ1-3,CASSARQVTSGNTIYF
TRBD1,TRBV7-2,TRBJ1-1,CASSLSLDRRNTEAFF
-,TRBV6-5,TRBJ2-7,CASSYGGASYEQYF
-,TRBV6-5,TRBJ1-6,CASTPWGPNSPLHF
TRBD1,TRBV4-2,TRBJ1-2,CASSQLGQGIANYGYTF
-,TRBV2,TRBJ1-1,CASSWDFREAFF
TRBD1,TRBV10-3,TRBJ1-1,CAISVTGGPATEAFF
-,TRBV25-1,TRBJ1-6,CASSAGPYSPLHF
TRBD1,TRBV6-5,TRBJ1-2,CASRGDRVDLYGYTF
-,TRBV2,TRBJ2-7,CASTLQGTYEQYF
TRBD1,TRBV3-1/TRBV3-2,TRBJ2-3,CASSQGTGSTDTQYF
TRBD2,TRBV4-1,TRBJ2-7,CASSQEPAGVSYEQYF
-,TRBV19,TRBJ2-4,CASSIVAPRRIQYF
-,TRBV19,TRBJ1-5,CASIGGGNQPQHF
TRBD2,TRBV6-5,TRBJ2-3,CASSLRTSGVDTQYF
TRBD1,TRBV3-1/TRBV3-2,TRBJ1-1,CASSYDRGQTEAFF
TRBD2,TRBV5-8,TRBJ2-2,CASSFVRGAVTLAAGELFF
-,TRBV24-1,TRBJ2-5,CATSDSPGETQYF
TRBD2,TRBV6-4,TRBJ2-1,CASSPTSGDYNEQFF
-,TRBV11-2,TRBJ1-1,CASSSRVIGTEAFF
TRBD1,TRBV3-1/TRBV3-2,TRBJ2-7,CASSQEGTGQYEQYF
TRBD1,TRBV6-5,TRBJ1-2,CASSYQDRGRFGGYTF
TRBD2,TRBV19,TRBJ2-3,CASSIVAGDTDTQYF
-,TRBV3-1/TRBV3-2,TRBJ2-7,CASSPGTYEQYF
-,TRBV12-3/TRBV12-4,TRBJ1-4,CASKPPMDEKLFF
-,TRBV7-9,TRBJ1-1,CASSKGELGGTEAFF
-,TRBV11-2,TRBJ1-3,CASSPRQATGNTIYF
-,TRBV28,TRBJ2-1,CASRGPSNEQFF
-,TRBV9,TRBJ1-5,CASSVGENQPQHF
TRBD1,TRBV5-1,TRBJ2-6,CASRVTGLSGANVLTF
-,TRBV7-8,TRBJ1-3,CASSLQFAAGNTIYF
TRBD1,TRBV4-1,TRBJ1-1,CASSLTGGVGWNTEAFF
-,TRBV27,TRBJ2-1,CASSLSMGGYNEQFF
TRBD1,TRBV3-1/TRBV3-2,TRBJ2-1,CASSPGQGLSYNEQFF
-,TRBV20-1,TRBJ1-2,CSASSLASVTF
TRBD2,TRBV5-1,TRBJ2-1,CASSRLLAGGPYNEQFF
TRBD2,TRBV6-5,TRBJ2-7,CASSSPTSGRRSEQYF
TRBD1,TRBV6-5,TRBJ1-5,CASSYAQGRNQPQHF
-,TRBV27,TRBJ2-1,CASSFTGSVSNEQFF